A selection of T cell receptor beta chains follows, all from one sample in a study of cytomegalovirus exposure and HLA in healthy donors. Data came from immunoSEQ multiplex PCR; TCRdb stores just in-frame clones and leaves some out. The table records fewer than 150,000 clones, around 74% of them present only once. Sequenced: PBMCs. Receptors were obtained from a man aged 25-45 years in good health and CMV-seronegative. The CDR3 runs from the conserved cysteine through the conserved F or W. Fields, in order: J gene, V gene, D gene, clone size, CDR3 DNA, CDR3 protein. A D gene is named only where the DNA matches it firmly. Part of the rows lack a size; the others show once, few, many or a class for expanded clones.

>TRBJ1-5|TRBV2|-|-
TGTGCCAGCAGAACTACAGGGAACAATCAGCCCCAGCATTTT
CASRTTGNNQPQHF
>TRBJ1-6|TRBV30|-|-
TGTGCCTGGAGTGTAATCAGCTCCTATAATTCACCCCTCCACTTT
CAWSVISSYNSPLHF
>TRBJ2-1|TRBV2|-|few
TGTGCCGGAGTTGAGCAGTTCTTC
CAGVEQFF
>TRBJ2-7|TRBV5-6|TRBD1|-
TGTGCCAGCAGCTTTGGGACAGGGAGATTTGGCGAGCAGTACTTC
CASSFGTGRFGEQYF
>TRBJ2-2|TRBV18|-|few
TGTGCCAGCTCACCCCGCGGAGGGGAGCTGTTTTTT
CASSPRGGELFF
>TRBJ1-1|TRBV6-5|-|-
TGTGCCAGCACCTTCGGCGGTGTGGCTTTCTTT
CASTFGGVAFF
>TRBJ2-6|TRBV5-1|TRBD1|-
TGCGCCAGCAGCCCACGTCCCGGGACAGGGACTGGGGCCAACGTCCTGACTTTC
CASSPRPGTGTGANVLTF
>TRBJ2-4|TRBV28|-|-
TGTGCCAGCGCACCCAGGCTAGCCAAAAACATTCAGTACTTC
CASAPRLAKNIQYF
>TRBJ1-5|TRBV6-1|TRBD1|-
TGTGCCAGCAGGATGACAGGGGGCAATCAGCCCCAGCATTTT
CASRMTGGNQPQHF
>TRBJ2-7|TRBV7-6|TRBD1|-
TGTGCCAGCAGCTTATCGACAGGGCCCCCTTACGAGCAGTACTTC
CASSLSTGPPYEQYF
>TRBJ2-1|TRBV30|TRBD2|-
TGTGCCTGGAGTCATCGACCGGGACTAGCGGGCTACAATGAGCAGTTCTTC
CAWSHRPGLAGYNEQFF
>TRBJ1-1|TRBV4-1|-|-
TGCGCCAGCAGCCAACGGTCGACTAGGGACACTGAAGCTTTCTTT
CASSQRSTRDTEAFF
>TRBJ1-1|TRBV7-9|TRBD1|-
TGTGCTAGCAGCTTCTCGACAGGGGGCACTGAAGCTTTCTTT
CASSFSTGGTEAFF
>TRBJ2-6|TRBV29-1|TRBD1|-
TGCAGCGTTGAAGAAGGATCGAGGCGGGACAGGGAGGGGTTTGGTGGGGCCAACGTCCTGACTTTC
CSVEEGSRRDREGFGGANVLTF
>TRBJ1-5|TRBV6-5|-|-
TGTGCCAGCAGTTACTCGGCGCAGTGGGCACAGCCCCAGCATTTT
CASSYSAQWAQPQHF
>TRBJ1-5|TRBV19|TRBD1|-
TGTGCCAGTAGTTCCCATCCGGGGACAGGCAATCAGCCCCAGCATTTT
CASSSHPGTGNQPQHF
>TRBJ1-1|TRBV9|-|-
TGTGCCAGCAGCGCTACGTCTCTGATGAACACTGAAGCTTTCTTT
CASSATSLMNTEAFF
>TRBJ2-5|TRBV7-8|TRBD1|-
TGTGCCAGCAGCCTCGGGACAGTGGAGGAGACCCAGTACTTC
CASSLGTVEETQYF
>TRBJ2-1|TRBV29-1|-|-
TGCAGCGTCCTATTGTGGGGCCGTGGACATCTGTTCTTC
CSVLLWGRGHLFF
>TRBJ1-2|TRBV5-1|-|-
TGCGCCAGCAGCTGGAACCCGGGAGACTATGGCTACACCTTC
CASSWNPGDYGYTF
>TRBJ2-3|TRBV7-7|TRBD1|-
TGTGCTAGCAGCTTACGGCCGACAGGGGGAATAGGAGGCACAGATACGCAGTATTTT
CASSLRPTGGIGGTDTQYF
>TRBJ2-2|TRBV13|TRBD2|few
TGTGCCAGCAGCTTATGGTCTGGGGCTAGCGGGGGGCTGAACACCGGGGAGCTGTTTTTT
CASSLWSGASGGLNTGELFF
>TRBJ1-2|TRBV7-2|-|-
TGTGCCAGCAGCTTAGGAGTGGGGGGTGGTTATGGCTACACCTTC
CASSLGVGGGYGYTF
>TRBJ1-5|TRBV27|-|-
TGTGCCAGCAGTTCCAGGGCGCGGCAGCCCCAGCATTTT
CASSSRARQPQHF
>TRBJ1-1|TRBV7-9|-|-
TGTGCCAGCAGCTGGCTACAGGGCGAAGCTTTCTTT
CASSWLQGEAFF
>TRBJ2-7|TRBV30|TRBD1|-
TGTGCCTGGGGCCTCCGGACAGGGCCTTACGAGCAGTACTTC
CAWGLRTGPYEQYF
>TRBJ2-5|TRBV28|-|-
TGTGCCAGCAGTTTTCGGGAAGAGACCCAGTACTTC
CASSFREETQYF
>TRBJ1-2|TRBV28|-|-
TGTGCCAGCAGTCTTCACTATGGCTACACCTTC
CASSLHYGYTF
>TRBJ1-5|TRBV28|-|-
TGTGCCAGCTCTTCCCTGAGGGGCAATCAGCCCCAGCATTTT
CASSSLRGNQPQHF
>TRBJ2-5|TRBV7-7|-|-
TGTGCTAGCAGCTTAGGGCAGGGGAGTCAAGAGACCCAGTACTTC
CASSLGQGSQETQYF
>TRBJ1-5|TRBV11-1|-|-
TGTGCCAGCAGCTTCAATAGGGGGCAGCCCCAGCATTTT
CASSFNRGQPQHF
>TRBJ1-5|TRBV5-1|TRBD1|-
TGCGCCAGCAGCCGGACAGGGGCCGATCAGCCCCAGCATTTT
CASSRTGADQPQHF
>TRBJ2-5|TRBV2|TRBD1|-
TGTGCCAGCACCAAAGACAGGGGAGAGACCCAGTACTTC
CASTKDRGETQYF
>TRBJ2-7|TRBV6-1|TRBD1|-
TGTGCCAGCCCCGGGACAGGCCTCCGTCCCTACGAGCAGTACTTC
CASPGTGLRPYEQYF
>TRBJ2-2|TRBV4-1|-|once
TGCGCCAGCAGCCAACCGGGACTTGAGGCCGGGGAGCTGTTTTTT
CASSQPGLEAGELFF
>TRBJ1-1|TRBV29-1|-|few
TGCAGCGTTGTACTAGGGCTGGCCACTGAAGCTTTCTTT
CSVVLGLATEAFF
>TRBJ2-1|TRBV2|TRBD2|-
TGTGCCAGCTACAAAAGGGACTACACCGGAGGTGAGCAGTTCTTC
CASYKRDYTGGEQFF
>TRBJ1-6|TRBV5-8|-|-
TGTGCCAGCAGCTCCATCCGAGGGTCTCTGGCGTTTAATTCACCCCTCCACTTT
CASSSIRGSLAFNSPLHF
>TRBJ1-2|TRBV5-1|-|once
TGCGCCAGCAGTCCTGGTGGACTCGCTGAGAGAGGCTACACCTTC
CASSPGGLAERGYTF
>TRBJ1-1|TRBV7-8|-|few
TGTGCCAGCAGCCCCTTTGGGGACCCAGGGGACACTGAAGCTTTCTTT
CASSPFGDPGDTEAFF
>TRBJ2-5|TRBV7-9|-|-
TGTGCCAGCAGCTTATCCGCACATCAAGAGACCCAGTACTTC
CASSLSAHQETQYF
>TRBJ2-7|TRBV4-1|TRBD2|-
TGCGCCAGCAGCCAACGGGGAGGGGCACGATTGGGCGAGCAGTACTTC
CASSQRGGARLGEQYF
>TRBJ1-2|TRBV5-1|-|-
TGCGCCAGCAGCTTGGGAAATACCCCGGAGGGCTACACCTTC
CASSLGNTPEGYTF
>TRBJ1-3|TRBV30|-|-
TGTGCCTGGAGTGTACCCGGTTATGGAAACACCATATATTTT
CAWSVPGYGNTIYF
>TRBJ2-7|TRBV6-5|-|-
TGTGCCAGCTCCGGTAGACATAACTCCTACGAGCAGTACTTC
CASSGRHNSYEQYF
>TRBJ1-5|TRBV6-5|-|-
TGTGCCAGCAGTCAGACAATAAGCAATCAGCCCCAGCATTTT
CASSQTISNQPQHF
>TRBJ2-7|TRBV7-2|TRBD2|few
TGTGCCAGCAGCTTTGGGACTAGTAGCCACGAGCAGTACTTC
CASSFGTSSHEQYF
>TRBJ2-7|TRBV19|TRBD2|-
TGTGCCAGTAGTATAAGTGGACTAGCCAGAACCTACGAGCAGTACTTC
CASSISGLARTYEQYF
>TRBJ1-1|TRBV7-6|-|-
TGTGCCAGCAGCTCACAAAAGACAGCAATGAACACTGAAGCTTTCTTT
CASSSQKTAMNTEAFF